The 18 T cell receptor beta chains below were found in one sample sequenced in a study of cytomegalovirus exposure and HLA in healthy donors. It was with 60 Vbeta and 13 Jbeta primers that the PCR ran. Sequenced by immunoSEQ multiplex PCR; TCRdb stores in-frame clones only, minus some. The data show some 110,000 clones, with approximately 81% seen just once and 3.5% to 4.5% held by the top ten. The sample taken for sequencing was PBMCs. These receptors were collected from a young man in good health and CMV-seropositive.

V and J are TRBV6-5 and TRBJ2-7; 7 bases align to TRBD1. Per germline, CDR1 MNHEY and CDR2 SVGAGI. The CDR3 spans 12 residues. Unmatched junction bases numbered 3, after V lost 5 bases and J lost 5 bases. CDR3 nucleotide sequence: TGTGCCAGCAGTGGGACAGTAAACGAGCAGTACTTC. This codes for CASSGTVNEQYF.

This clone was seen a few times. The chain recombines TRBV6-4 with TRBJ2-1; 9 positions agree with TRBD2. The CDR3 runs to 15 residues. From germline, CDR1 is MRHNA and CDR2 SNTAGT. Losses at the gene ends were 6 bases for V and 9 bases for J; bases not matched to a gene: 12. The CDR3 DNA follows: TGTGCCAGCAGCCCAGTAGCGGGAGAGTGGCGTGAGCAGTTCTTC. The encoded protein is CASSPVAGEWREQFF.

The rearrangement joins TRBV6-6 to TRBJ2-2, with no clear D. V was pared by 0 bases and J by 3 bases, with 8 bases between. In germline, CDR1 is MNHNY, CDR2 SVGAGI (reference sequence). CDR3 length: 15 amino acids. Here the CDR3 reads CASSYSWQDTGELFF. The CDR3, as DNA: TGTGCCAGCAGTTACTCATGGCAGGACACCGGGGAGCTGTTTTTT.

V is TRBV7-2 and J is TRBJ1-4, with a possible D match to TRBD1 (5 bases). Germline CDR1 SGHTA, CDR2 FQGNSA. Trimming pared 1 base from V and 2 bases from J, leaving 14 bases between. The CDR3 has 17 residues. The CDR3 spells CASSLVLQAATNEKLFF. The CDR3 DNA reads as TGTGCCAGCAGCTTAGTTTTACAGGCTGCGACTAATGAAAAACTGTTTTTT.

This clone has a single count. J is TRBJ1-1 and V is TRBV7-9; D ambiguous. V was clipped by 3 bases and J by 5 bases, with 10 bases between them. Germline values: CDR1 SEHNR, CDR2 FQNEAQ (reference sequence). The CDR3 is 13 residues long. CDR3 loop: CASSFYGDTEAFF. As DNA, the CDR3 is TGTGCCAGCAGCTTCTACGGGGATACTGAAGCTTTCTTT.

The chain links TRBV7-2 to TRBJ2-3; 12 nucleotides agree with TRBD2. The ends lost 1 base at V and 7 bases at J; junction bases unmatched: 6. CDR1 is SGHTA, CDR2 FQGNSA, per germline. The CDR3 contains 16 residues. CDR3 region: CASSLGLAGGLYTQYF. CDR3 in DNA: TGTGCCAGCAGCTTAGGTCTAGCGGGGGGGCTCTATACGCAGTATTTT.

As concerns this clone: Because the CDR3 is missing its conserved closing phenylalanine or tryptophan, this is likely a read error. The rearrangement links TRBV14 to TRBJ2-7, with 9 positions matching TRBD2. V lost 1 base to trimming and J lost 0 bases; unmatched junction nucleotides: 13. Germline values: CDR1 SGHDN, CDR2 FVKESK. CDR3 size: 19 residues. The CDR3 DNA reads as TGTGCCAGCAGCCAAGGATTTCGACCCAGCGGGGGGACCTCCTACGAGCAGTACCTC. Translating gives CASSQGFRPSGGTSYEQYL.

The CDR3 here is CASGTLTGSETQYF. CDR3 DNA: TGTGCCAGCGGGACCCTGACAGGATCGGAGACCCAGTACTTC. The genes are TRBV6-1 and TRBJ2-5; D is perhaps TRBD1 (6 bases). Germline V gene lookup returns CDR1 MNHNS and CDR2 SASEGT. The CDR3 spans 14 residues. V was clipped by 8 bases and J by 5 bases, with 18 bases between them.

This clone was counted many times. The rearrangement joins TRBV11-2 to TRBJ1-1, with D perhaps matching TRBD1 (5 bases). CDR1 and CDR2 from the germline V gene are SGHAT and FQNNGV. This CDR3 is built from 17 residues. Trimming removed 2 bases from V and 0 bases from J, with 16 bases in between. In DNA form, the CDR3 reads TGTGCCAGCAGCTTATCTTTTTATCGACAGCTGAACACTGAAGCTTTCTTT. It translates to CASSLSFYRQLNTEAFF. The whole variable domain, filled in from reference TRBV11-2 and TRBJ1-1, reads EAGVAQSPRYKIIEKRQSVAFWCNPISGHATLYWYQQILGQGPKLLIQFQNNGVVDDSQLPKDRFSAERLKGVDSTLKIQPAKLEDSAVYLCASSLSFYRQLNTEAFFGQGTRLTVV.

The count of this clone is one. The CDR3 here is CASGPQGAPGELFF. CDR3 nucleotide sequence: TGTGCCAGTGGACCACAGGGGGCGCCCGGGGAGCTGTTTTTT. The chain carries TRBV19 and TRBJ2-2; 9 nucleotides line up with TRBD1. Germline V gene lookup returns CDR1 LNHDA and CDR2 SQIVND (reference sequence). V lost 8 bases and J lost 6; bases outside the gene matches: 7. This CDR3 is 14 amino acids long.

The chain links TRBV7-6 to TRBJ1-2; no clear D gene. This CDR3 has 13 amino acids. The germline gives CDR1 SGHVS, CDR2 FNYEAQ. V lost 2 bases to trimming and J lost 6 bases, with 10 bases between them. The CDR3 sequence is CASSLPGWNGYTF. The CDR3 nucleotides read TGTGCCAGCAGCTTACCGGGGTGGAATGGCTACACCTTC.

The chain uses TRBV11-2 and TRBJ1-1; 7 bases fit TRBD1. This CDR3 spans 14 amino acids. The V gene end was trimmed by 2 bases and the J gene end by 4 bases; junction bases not matched to a gene: 4. Germline CDR1 is SGHAT and CDR2 is FQNNGV. This chain's CDR3 is CASSLFRDSTEAFF. CDR3 DNA: TGTGCCAGCAGCTTATTCCGGGACAGCACTGAAGCTTTCTTT.

The rearrangement links TRBV10-3 to TRBJ2-7, with TRBD2 identical over 8 bases. J was trimmed by 2 bases and V by 10 bases; bases with no gene match: 19. The germline CDR1 and CDR2 sequences are ENHRY and SYGVKD. CDR3 length: 17 residues. In DNA form, the CDR3 reads TGTGCCACCGAGGATGGTAGCGGGGCAACCTGGACCTACGAGCAGTACTTC. It codes for CATEDGSGATWTYEQYF.

This sequence joins TRBV11-1 and TRBJ2-7, with 9 bases lining up with TRBD2. CDR3 length equals 15 residues. V lost 3 bases to trimming and J lost 6 bases; unmatched junction nucleotides: 9. Germline V gene lookup returns CDR1 SGHAT and CDR2 FQDESV (reference sequence). The CDR3 nucleotides read TGTGCCAGCAGCTTTCTAGCGGGACCCGGGGGCGAGCAGTACTTC. This encodes CASSFLAGPGGEQYF.

The J gene is TRBJ1-5, the V gene TRBV7-2, with D unresolved. Trimming removed 4 bases at V and 1 base at J, with 5 bases between. The germline V gene has CDR1 SGHTA and CDR2 FQGNSA. This CDR3 spans 13 amino acids. CDR3 amino acids: CASSSRSNQPQHF. CDR3 bases: TGTGCCAGCAGCTCTAGAAGCAATCAGCCCCAGCATTTT.

The table lists this clone with a few counts. This rearrangement joins TRBV5-4 to TRBJ2-3, with 10 bases that match TRBD2. The V and J ends lost 2 bases and 5 bases, in that order; junction bases with no gene match: 2. This CDR3 region has 14 residues. Germline loops: CDR1 SGHNT, CDR2 YYREEE (reference sequence). Here the CDR3 DNA reads TGTGCCAGCAGCTTAGGGACTAGCGAAGATACGCAGTATTTT. Its translation: CASSLGTSEDTQYF. The complete variable domain, with remaining parts taken from reference TRBV5-4 and TRBJ2-3, reads ETGVTQSPTHLIKTRGQQVTLRCSSQSGHNTVSWYQQALGQGPQFIFQYYREEENGRGNFPPRFSGLQFPNYSSELNVNALELDDSALYLCASSLGTSEDTQYFGPGTRLTVL.

The V call is TRBV27, the J call TRBJ2-3; maybe TRBD2 (5 bases). The length of the CDR3 is 14 residues. Deletions cut 6 bases from V and 7 bases from J, with 17 bases between. Germline loops: CDR1 MNHEY, CDR2 SMNVEV (reference sequence). The CDR3, as DNA: TGTGCCAGCAGGGACCCGGGGAGTGGGAATACGCAGTATTTT. Translated, it gives CASRDPGSGNTQYF.

V is TRBV7-8 and J is TRBJ2-3; D gene ambiguous. V gave up 8 bases and J gave up 4 bases, with 10 bases separating them. The CDR3 contains 12 residues. Germline CDR1 and CDR2: SGHVS and FQNEAQ. The CDR3 bases are TGTGCCAGCGCGGAGTTAGCAGATACGCAGTATTTT. Translated, it gives CASAELADTQYF. Looking up the rest from reference TRBV7-8 and TRBJ2-3 gives the full variable domain: GAGVSQSPRYKVAKRGQDVALRCDPISGHVSLFWYQQALGQGPEFLTYFQNEAQLDKSGLPSDRFFAERPEGSVSTLKIQRTQQEDSAVYLCASAELADTQYFGPGTRLTVL.